This T cell receptor beta chain was retrieved from a study of T cells in Graves' hyperthyroidism and ophthalmopathy. Amplification of TCR beta CDR3 regions used RNA as the template. Initially, a first-round RT-PCR of the TCR CDR3 employed the HTBI primer set. TCRdb ran MiXCR on the multiplex PCR reads and lists one entry per CDR3 protein. The table lists about 600,000 distinct CDR3 sequences, roughly 14% of them singletons, with around 13% in the top ten. Ten or more counts support this clonotype. Germline loops: CDR1 MDHEN, CDR2 SYDVKM. Trimming shortened V by 6 bases and J by 2 bases, and 17 bases separated the two germline ends. The CDR3 spans 15 residues. Ophthalmopathy patients had moderate-to-severe active disease, CAS ≥3, NOSPECS ≥4, and disease duration under 3 months.

The chain uses TRBV28 and TRBJ2-7, with a tentative D call TRBD2 (6 bases). This sequence originates from a woman between 45 and 60 years old with Graves' ophthalmopathy. Sequenced sample: blood. The CDR3 coding sequence is TGTGCCAGCAGGATTGAGACGGGACTGACCTACGAGCAGTACTTC. Its protein is CASRIETGLTYEQYF. The whole variable domain, remainder taken from reference TRBV28 and TRBJ2-7, is DVKVTQSSRYLVKRTGEKVFLECVQDMDHENMFWYRQDPGLGLRLIYFSYDVKMKEKGDIPEGYSVSREKKERFSLILESASTNQTSMYLCASRIETGLTYEQYFGPGTRLTVT.